The source of this T cell receptor (beta chain) is a study of OX40 agonist ivuxolimab in advanced cancers. Whole-study context: Every patient in dose escalation had hepatocellular carcinoma, melanoma, renal cell or head and neck cancer. Three patients got partial responses; one had hepatocellular carcinoma and two had cutaneous melanoma.

Clones were read by immunoSEQ multiplex PCR, and TCRdb kept only the in-frame ones, dropping some. The data contain tens of thousands of clones, approximately 91% of them singletons. V lost 11 bases to trimming and J lost 7 bases, with 8 bases between them. The CDR3 loop spans 10 amino acids. Looked up from germline, CDR1 is WSHSY and CDR2 is SAAADI. The V and J genes are TRBV10-2 and TRBJ2-2; D uncertain. The clonotype was recovered from an adult with an advanced solid tumor such as melanoma, head and neck, liver or kidney cancer. The specimen was CD4+ or CD8+ T cells sorted from blood, collected in a trial of the OX40 agonist ivuxolimab. CDR3 DNA: TGCGCCTCCCTTGGCGGGGAGCTGTTTTTT. Encoded protein: CASLGGELFF.